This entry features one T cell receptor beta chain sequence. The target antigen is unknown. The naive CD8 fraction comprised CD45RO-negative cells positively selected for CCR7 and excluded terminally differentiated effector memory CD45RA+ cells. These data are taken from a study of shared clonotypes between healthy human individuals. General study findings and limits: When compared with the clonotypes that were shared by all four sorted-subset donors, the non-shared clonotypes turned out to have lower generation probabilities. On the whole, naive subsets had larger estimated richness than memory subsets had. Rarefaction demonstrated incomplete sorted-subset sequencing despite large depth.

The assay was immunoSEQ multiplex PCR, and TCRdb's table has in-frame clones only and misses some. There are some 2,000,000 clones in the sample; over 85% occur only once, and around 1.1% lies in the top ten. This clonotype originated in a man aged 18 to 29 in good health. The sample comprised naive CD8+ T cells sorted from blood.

In nucleotides, the CDR3 is TGTGCCAGCAGCGCCAGGACAGGTCCCGGGGAGCTGTTTTTT. Its protein product is CASSARTGPGELFF. J is TRBJ2-2 and V is TRBV7-9, with 7 bases aligning to TRBD1. With V trimmed by 5 bases and J by 6 bases, 6 bases remained unmatched. CDR1 is SEHNR, CDR2 FQNEAQ, per germline (reference sequence). This CDR3 has 14 amino acids.